This record concerns one TCR beta chain sequence. Sorting of CD4+ cells into CD25+CD127- cells (for 5 or 6 patients) was performed. Obtained from alopecia areata patients were lesional scalp punch biopsies along with peripheral blood. This entry is derived from a study of CD8+ T cells in alopecia areata. V shed 4 bases and J 8 bases; nucleotides not matched to a gene: 4. CDR1 is SGHDN, CDR2 FVKESK, per germline. CDR3 length: 13 residues. Sequencing relied on a cDNA template that was reverse transcribed from extracted RNA. Assay used: immunoSEQ multiplex PCR; TCRdb lists only in-frame clones, some missing. The profile shows fewer than 40,000 clones, around half of them singletons.

The receptor was derived from a human donor with alopecia areata. The sample comprised CD4+ Tregs sorted from blood. The chain has TRBV14 and TRBJ1-2; 10 nucleotides agree with TRBD1. The CDR3, as DNA: TGTGCCAGCAGCCTCCGGACAGGGGGAGGCTACACCTTC. Its translation is CASSLRTGGGYTF.